These 28 T cell receptor beta chains came from one sample sequenced in a study of graft-versus-host responses after intestinal transplantation. Generated by immunoSEQ multiplex PCR, the TCRdb table keeps only in-frame clones and is missing some. The sample has around 39,000 clones; under 90% are singletons. The input for sequencing was PBMCs, taken less than 280 days after transplant. Receptors were obtained from a human patient who received an intestinal transplant, so some T cells may come from the graft donor.

The chain joins TRBV7-2 to TRBJ2-5, with D possibly being TRBD2 (7 bases). The DNA end lines up better with TRBJ2-7; the J call may be wrong. The CDR3 length is 15 residues. The V gene's germline CDR1 is SGHTA and CDR2 FQGNSA. CDR3 sequence reads: CASTPREGGGREQYF. CDR3 DNA sequence: TGTGCCAGCACCCCAAGGGAGGGGGGAGGTCGCGAGCAGTACTTC.

The rearrangement links TRBV2 to TRBJ2-2; the match to TRBD2 covers 7 bases. The CDR3 is 13 amino acids. V gave up 8 bases and J gave up 12 bases; unmatched junction bases: 12. Germline V gives CDR1 SNHLY, CDR2 FYNNEI. The CDR3 region has the DNA TGTGCCAGCGGGGCTCTAGCGGTGCGCCAGCTGTTTTTT. It specifies CASGALAVRQLFF.

This chain connects TRBV7-9 to TRBJ1-3, with no clear D. This CDR3 region has 15 residues. Trimming stripped 1 base from V and 1 base from J, with 8 bases between. Germline loops: CDR1 SEHNR, CDR2 FQNEAQ (reference sequence). The CDR3 DNA reads TGTGCCAGCAGCTTAGATCGTCTGTCTGGAAACACCATATATTTT. Protein: CASSLDRLSGNTIYF.

This clone has a handful of counts. The chain uses TRBV23-1 and TRBJ2-7; D is perhaps TRBD1 (5 bases). TRBV23-1 is an ORF, and what it does is uncertain. The CDR3 is made up of 13 amino acids. The V end lost 2 bases, the J end lost 2 bases, and 7 bases lay between the germline ends. The CDR3, as DNA: TGCGCCAGCAGTCAAAAGGACACCTACGAGCAGTACTTC. Amino acids: CASSQKDTYEQYF.

This chain links TRBV11-3 with TRBJ2-1; D might be TRBD1 or TRBD2, each matching 5 bases. The CDR3 runs to 15 residues. V dropped 0 bases and J dropped 9 bases, with 15 bases sitting between them. Looked up from germline, CDR1 is SGHNT and CDR2 is YENEEA. The CDR3 bases are TGTGCCAGCAGCTTAGATTTCGCTACCGGGGCTGAGCAGTTCTTC. It specifies CASSLDFATGAEQFF. The variable domain in full, completed from reference TRBV11-3 and TRBJ2-1, reads EAGVVQSPRYKIIEKKQPVAFWCNPISGHNTLYWYLQNLGQGPELLIRYENEEAVDDSQLPKDRFSAERLKGVDSTLKIQPAELGDSAVYLCASSLDFATGAEQFFGPGTRLTVL.

The chain recombines TRBV30 with TRBJ1-4; the D gene is possibly TRBD1 (6 bases). This CDR3 is built from 13 residues. V lost 2 bases to trimming and J lost 6 bases, with 10 bases between them. Germline CDR1 GTSNPN, CDR2 SVGIG (reference sequence). The CDR3 DNA reads TGTGCCTGGAGTAAACAGGGCCATGAAAAACTGTTTTTT. This sequence encodes CAWSKQGHEKLFF.

The chain carries TRBV9 and TRBJ1-1; D gene unclear. The germline V gene has CDR1 SGDLS and CDR2 YYNGEE. The ends were cut back, 7 bases at V and 2 bases at J, with 18 bases in the middle. The CDR3 totals 15 residues. The CDR3 loop is CASSRFLSGNTEAFF. The CDR3, as DNA: TGTGCCAGCTCTCGGTTTTTATCGGGAAACACTGAAGCTTTCTTT.

The V and J genes are TRBV6-5 and TRBJ2-1; 8 bases fit TRBD2. Germline values: CDR1 MNHEY, CDR2 SVGAGI. V gave up 6 bases and J gave up 8 bases; unmatched junction bases: 12. CDR3 size: 15 residues. The CDR3 sequence: CASSPSGGPLDEQFF. Here the CDR3 DNA reads TGTGCCAGCAGCCCCAGCGGGGGCCCCTTGGATGAGCAGTTCTTC.

The chain combines TRBV11-2 with TRBJ2-1; D not resolved. Trimming left V 5 bases short and J 4 bases short, with 15 bases between. Per the germline V gene, CDR1 is SGHAT and CDR2 is FQNNGV. CDR3 size: 15 residues. CDR3 residues: CASSLSRWAYNEQFF. DNA of the CDR3: TGTGCCAGCAGCCTCAGTAGGTGGGCTTACAATGAGCAGTTCTTC.

This clone came up once. V usage is TRBV28 and J usage is TRBJ1-2; D possibly corresponds to TRBD1 (5 bases). The CDR3 is made up of 15 amino acids. V lost 2 bases, J lost 6 bases, and 16 bases lay in between. Germline values: CDR1 MDHEN, CDR2 SYDVKM. In DNA form, the CDR3 reads TGTGCCAGCAGTTTAATTTATGGGGGAGGGGATGGCTACACCTTC. It translates to CASSLIYGGGDGYTF.

This rearrangement joins TRBV7-9 to TRBJ1-4, with D unresolved. The CDR3 has 16 residues. The V and J ends lost 3 bases and 4 bases respectively, with 15 bases between them. CDR1 and CDR2 from the germline V gene are SEHNR and FQNEAQ (reference sequence). Written as DNA, the CDR3 is TGTGCCAGCAGCTTTGGGGTTCCCAATCTTAATGAAAAACTGTTTTTT. As protein: CASSFGVPNLNEKLFF.

V usage is TRBV9 and J usage is TRBJ2-5; D unresolved. This CDR3 has 14 residues. Germline CDR1 reads SGDLS; CDR2 reads YYNGEE. Trimming shortened V by 2 bases and J by 3 bases, and 11 bases separated the two germline ends. CDR3 protein: CASSVPGAKETQYF. CDR3 nucleotides: TGTGCCAGCAGCGTTCCCGGAGCGAAAGAGACCCAGTACTTC.

The rearrangement links TRBV18 to TRBJ1-3; tentatively, D is TRBD1 (5 bases). This CDR3 is 13 amino acids long. The germline CDR1 and CDR2 sequences are KGHSH and LQKENI. With 6 bases removed from V and 8 bases from J, the gap between germline ends came to 14 bases. The chain's CDR3 is CASSPAIGDTIYF. The DNA for the CDR3 is TGTGCCAGCTCCCCCGCGATAGGGGACACCATATATTTT.

The chain couples TRBV30 to TRBJ1-2; no clear D gene. The CDR3 totals 10 residues. Germline-derived CDR1 and CDR2 are GTSNPN and SVGIG (reference sequence). V was shortened by 1 base and J by 4 bases, with 1 base between the two germline ends. The CDR3 sequence: CAWSGYGYTF. CDR3 bases: TGTGCCTGGAGTGGCTATGGCTACACCTTC.

CDR3 sequence: CASSRNRGRIRGYTF. CDR3 DNA: TGTGCCAGCAGCAGAAACAGGGGGCGGATTAGGGGCTACACCTTC. This chain uses TRBV6-5 with TRBJ1-2, with 9 bases identical to TRBD1. This CDR3 is 15 amino acids long. CDR1 and CDR2 (germline): MNHEY, SVGAGI. Trimming cost V 6 bases and J 8 bases; bases outside gene matches: 13.

This chain links TRBV6-5 with TRBJ2-7; TRBD1 might be the D (6 bases). The CDR3 totals 12 residues. Germline CDR1 MNHEY, CDR2 SVGAGI. The V gene lost 5 bases and the J gene lost 3 bases, with 8 bases spanning the gap. The CDR3 nucleotides read TGTGCCAGCAGTGAAGGGGGCTACGAGCAGTACTTC. Amino acid sequence: CASSEGGYEQYF.

CDR3 nucleotide sequence: TGTGCCAGCAGTTACTCGGACAACACTGAAGCTTTCTTT. This encodes CASSYSDNTEAFF. The chain combines TRBV6-5 with TRBJ1-1; no firm D call. The germline V and J ends were trimmed by 0 bases and 2 bases, with 4 bases remaining between them. The CDR3 is made up of 13 amino acids. Germline V CDR1 and CDR2: MNHEY, SVGAGI.

This sequence joins TRBV27 and TRBJ1-1; no definite D call. V was clipped by 0 bases and J by 3 bases, with 17 bases between them. This CDR3 has 17 residues. Germline V lookup: CDR1 MNHEY, CDR2 SMNVEV (reference sequence). CDR3 protein: CASSLSFRATSHTEAFF. The CDR3 DNA reads TGTGCCAGCAGTTTATCATTTCGGGCGACTTCCCACACTGAAGCTTTCTTT.

The rearrangement joins TRBV29-1 to TRBJ2-3, with a possible D match to TRBD2 (7 bases). V was trimmed by 1 base and J by 11 bases, leaving 19 bases between them. Germline CDR1 reads SQVTM; CDR2 reads ANQGSEA. CDR3 length: 14 residues. The CDR3 DNA follows: TGCAGCGTTGAAGGACAGGAGATCCCGGGGGGGCAGTATTTT. This codes for CSVEGQEIPGGQYF.

The chain has TRBV9 and TRBJ2-3; 8 nucleotides align to TRBD1. With V trimmed by 5 bases and J by 7 bases, 18 bases remained unmatched. Germline lookup yields CDR1 SGDLS and CDR2 YYNGEE. The CDR3 totals 17 residues. The CDR3 DNA reads as TGTGCCAGCAGTTATAGCGGACAGGGTAGGGAGATGCATACGCAGTATTTT. Translation gives CASSYSGQGREMHTQYF.

The chain is built from TRBV5-5 and TRBJ2-1; unclear D gene. The length of the CDR3 is 14 residues. Trimming took off 6 bases at V and 2 bases at J, with 12 bases between the two ends. Germline lookup yields CDR1 SGHKS and CDR2 YYEKEE (reference sequence). CDR3 nucleotide sequence: TGTGCCAGCAACAAAAGGGTAGCCTACAATGAGCAGTTCTTC. Translation gives CASNKRVAYNEQFF.

This chain connects TRBV10-3 to TRBJ2-5, with 7 bases matching TRBD2. CDR3 length: 16 residues. Germline trimming cut 0 bases from V and 1 base from J; bases unmatched to any gene: 5. The germline V gene encodes CDR1 ENHRY and CDR2 SYGVKD. The CDR3 DNA is TGTGCCATCAGTGAGTCGGCAGCGGGGCCCCAAGAGACCCAGTACTTC. This sequence encodes CAISESAAGPQETQYF.

The V gene is TRBV5-6, the J gene TRBJ2-5; 14 positions match TRBD2. The germline gives CDR1 SGHDT, CDR2 YYEEEE. The CDR3 consists of 16 residues. With V trimmed by 4 bases and J by 1 base, 3 bases remained unmatched. CDR3 sequence (DNA): TGTGCCAGCAGCGTTGGACTAGCGGGGGGCCAAGAGACCCAGTACTTC. Translating gives CASSVGLAGGQETQYF.

The rearrangement links TRBV27 to TRBJ1-2; D unresolved. The germline V and J ends were trimmed by 2 bases and 8 bases, with 12 bases remaining between them. The CDR3 is 13 residues long. From germline, CDR1 is MNHEY and CDR2 SMNVEV (reference sequence). CDR3 DNA sequence: TGTGCCAGCAGTTTAAGCAGTACAAAAGGCTACACCTTC. Encoded protein: CASSLSSTKGYTF.

The V and J genes are TRBV27 and TRBJ1-2, with D perhaps TRBD1 (5 bases). Germline loops: CDR1 MNHEY, CDR2 SMNVEV (reference sequence). V was shortened by 8 bases and J by 6 bases, with 13 bases between the two germline ends. The CDR3 spans 12 residues. The CDR3 nucleotides read TGTGCCAGCCAGGGAATGGGTCATGGCTACACCTTC. Its protein product is CASQGMGHGYTF.

This clone was seen only once. The chain has TRBV9 and TRBJ2-7; possible D gene TRBD2, 7 bases. The V gene lost 4 bases and the J gene lost 2 bases, with 13 bases spanning the gap. CDR3 length: 14 residues. Germline loops: CDR1 SGDLS, CDR2 YYNGEE. The CDR3 here is CASSSEGGPYEQYF. CDR3 coding DNA: TGTGCCAGCAGCTCCGAGGGGGGGCCCTACGAGCAGTACTTC.

J is TRBJ1-3 and V is TRBV5-1; D remains ambiguous. CDR1 SGHRS and CDR2 YFSETQ come from the germline V gene. V dropped 3 bases and J dropped 2 bases, with 15 bases sitting between them. The CDR3 length is 16 residues. The CDR3 loop is CASSYGRAFPGNTIYF. The CDR3 DNA reads as TGCGCCAGCAGCTATGGACGGGCGTTTCCTGGAAACACCATATATTTT.

The V and J genes are TRBV5-1 and TRBJ1-2; D may be TRBD1 (5 bases). This CDR3 has 13 residues. V was trimmed by 0 bases and J by 6 bases, leaving 9 bases between them. In germline, CDR1 is SGHRS, CDR2 YFSETQ. CDR3 in amino acids: CASSLDQGDGYTF. The DNA of the CDR3 is TGCGCCAGCAGCTTGGATCAGGGAGATGGCTACACCTTC.